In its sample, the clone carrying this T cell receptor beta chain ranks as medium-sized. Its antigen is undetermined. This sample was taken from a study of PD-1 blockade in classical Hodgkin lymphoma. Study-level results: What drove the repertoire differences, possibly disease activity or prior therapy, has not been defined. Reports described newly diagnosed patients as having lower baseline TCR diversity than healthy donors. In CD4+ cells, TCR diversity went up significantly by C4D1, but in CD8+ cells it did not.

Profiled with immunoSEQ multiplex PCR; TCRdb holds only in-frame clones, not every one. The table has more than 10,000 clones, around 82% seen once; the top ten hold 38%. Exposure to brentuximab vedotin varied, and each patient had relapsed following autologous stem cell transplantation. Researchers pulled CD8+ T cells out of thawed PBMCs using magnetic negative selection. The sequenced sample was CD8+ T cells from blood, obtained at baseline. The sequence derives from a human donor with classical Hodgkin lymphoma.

CDR3 coding DNA: TGCGCCAGCAGCCATTTGGAGGGGACCAATGAGCAGTTCTTC. Protein: CASSHLEGTNEQFF. The chain is built from TRBV4-3 and TRBJ2-1; D is possibly TRBD2 (6 bases). The CDR3 totals 14 residues. Between the trimmed V and J ends, which lost 3 bases and 6 bases, there was a span of 12 bases. Germline CDR1 LGHNA, CDR2 YSLEER.